This note documents a single T cell receptor beta chain sequence. No antigen is known for it. Once obtained from cultured CD4+ T cells, the DNA was sequenced using the Oncomine TCR Beta short-read assay. TCRdb re-analysed the PCR reads in MiXCR, keeping a single row per CDR3 protein. The table lists more than 15,000 distinct CDR3 sequences, around three quarters of them singletons. The sample belongs to a study of vaccination and CD4 T cells after COVID-19. Turning to the study itself: The stimulating agents, overlapping spike peptides, came from SARS-CoV-2, HCoV-NL63, HCoV-OC43 and HCoV-229E. Some control cultures received a CEFX pool, which served as the positive control. Others received an HIV-1 Nef pool or no peptide.

As to treatment: approximately 11-day PBMC culture with coronavirus spike peptide pools or control peptides (ViraFEST assay). T cells were expanded with peptide pools, and expanded clonotypes were identified by TCR sequencing. Germline V gives CDR1 KGHSH, CDR2 LQKENI. V was pared by 4 bases and J by 8 bases, with 10 bases of the junction left unmatched. The CDR3 consists of 15 residues. The chain joins TRBV18 to TRBJ1-2, with 10 bases that match TRBD1. Sequencing was carried out using CD4+ T cells from blood, cultured in vitro. The sequence was collected from a human donor who had recovered from COVID-19. In DNA form, the CDR3 reads TGTGCCAGCTCACTGAGACAGGGGGCGGACATCGGCTACACCTTC. This translates into CASSLRQGADIGYTF.